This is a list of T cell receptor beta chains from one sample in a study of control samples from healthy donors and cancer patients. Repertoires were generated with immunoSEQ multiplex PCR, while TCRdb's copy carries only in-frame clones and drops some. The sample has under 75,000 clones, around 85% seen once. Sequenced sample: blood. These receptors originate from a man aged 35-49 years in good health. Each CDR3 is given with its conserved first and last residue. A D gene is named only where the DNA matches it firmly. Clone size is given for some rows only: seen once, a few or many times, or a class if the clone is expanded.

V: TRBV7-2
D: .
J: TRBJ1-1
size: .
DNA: TGTGCCAGCAGCTTGAGCCAGAACACTGAAGCTTTCTTT
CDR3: CASSLSQNTEAFF

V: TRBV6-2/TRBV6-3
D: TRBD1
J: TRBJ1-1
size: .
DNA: TGTGCCAGCAGTCGCAAACCCGGGGACAGGGGGACTGAAGCTTTCTTT
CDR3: CASSRKPGDRGTEAFF

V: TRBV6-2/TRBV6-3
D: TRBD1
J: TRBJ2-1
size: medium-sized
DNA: TGTGCCAGCAGTTATGAGACAGGGGGCAATGAGCAGTTCTTC
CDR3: CASSYETGGNEQFF

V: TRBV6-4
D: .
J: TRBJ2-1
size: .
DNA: TGTGCCAGCAGTGTGACTAGAAGCAATGAGCAGTTCTTC
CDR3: CASSVTRSNEQFF

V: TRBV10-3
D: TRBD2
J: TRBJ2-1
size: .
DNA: TGTGCCATCAGTAGAACTAGCGAGTCCTACAATGAGCAGTTCTTC
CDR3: CAISRTSESYNEQFF

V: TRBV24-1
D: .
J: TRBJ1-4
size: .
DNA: TGTGCCACCGTCGCTTGGCAGGGATTGGAAAGGGCCACTAATGAAAAACTGTTTTTT
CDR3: CATVAWQGLERATNEKLFF

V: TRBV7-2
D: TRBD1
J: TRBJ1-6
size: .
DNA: TGTGCCAGCAGCTTTCAGAGGGGGACAGCTAATTCACCCCTCCACTTT
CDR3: CASSFQRGTANSPLHF

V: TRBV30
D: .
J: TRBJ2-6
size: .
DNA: TGTGCCTGGAGTCTCTCTGGGGCCAACGTCCTGACTTTC
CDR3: CAWSLSGANVLTF

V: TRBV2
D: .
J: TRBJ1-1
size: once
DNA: TGTGCCAGCTATGCTCGGCGGGCAGCTAGAAATCGAAATGAGTTCTTCTTT
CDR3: CASYARRAARNRNEFFF

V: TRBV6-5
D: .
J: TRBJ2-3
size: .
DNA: TGTGCCAGCAGTTGGTCCCAGGGCGCAGATACGCAGTATTTT
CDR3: CASSWSQGADTQYF

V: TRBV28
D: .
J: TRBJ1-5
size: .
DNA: TGTGCCAGCAGTTTATATCGCACAGGGAGTCAGCCCCAGCATTTT
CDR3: CASSLYRTGSQPQHF

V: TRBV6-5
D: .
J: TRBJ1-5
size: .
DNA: TGTGCCAGCATCGGACAGACTAGCAATCAGCCCCAGCATTTT
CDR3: CASIGQTSNQPQHF

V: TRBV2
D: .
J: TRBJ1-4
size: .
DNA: TGTGCCAGCAGTGACGCCAATCCGGGTGAAAAACTGTTTTTT
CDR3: CASSDANPGEKLFF